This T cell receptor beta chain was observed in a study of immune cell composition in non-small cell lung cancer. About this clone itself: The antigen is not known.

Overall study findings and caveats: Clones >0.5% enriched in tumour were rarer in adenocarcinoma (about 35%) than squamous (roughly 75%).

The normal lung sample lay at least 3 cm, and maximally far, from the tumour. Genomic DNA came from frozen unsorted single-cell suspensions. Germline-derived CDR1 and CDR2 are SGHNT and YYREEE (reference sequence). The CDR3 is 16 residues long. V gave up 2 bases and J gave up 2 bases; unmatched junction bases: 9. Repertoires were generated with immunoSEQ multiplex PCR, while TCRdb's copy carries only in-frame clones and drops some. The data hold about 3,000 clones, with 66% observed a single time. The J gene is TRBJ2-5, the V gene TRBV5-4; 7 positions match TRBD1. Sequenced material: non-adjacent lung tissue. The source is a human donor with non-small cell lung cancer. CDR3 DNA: TGTGCCAGCAGCTTATACAGGGGCAGTGGGCAAGAGACCCAGTACTTC. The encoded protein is CASSLYRGSGQETQYF. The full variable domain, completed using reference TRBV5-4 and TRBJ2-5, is ETGVTQSPTHLIKTRGQQVTLRCSSQSGHNTVSWYQQALGQGPQFIFQYYREEENGRGNFPPRFSGLQFPNYSSELNVNALELDDSALYLCASSLYRGSGQETQYFGPGTRLLVL.